The sequence of this T cell receptor beta chain was determined in a study of blood T cell repertoires in COVID-19. In the study overall: COVID-19 samples collected from the United States, Italy and Spain covered acute and convalescent phases.

The CDR3 covers 15 residues. The ends were cut back, 3 bases at V and 2 bases at J, with 13 bases in the middle. Germline assignment: CDR1 MNHEY and CDR2 SVGEGT. The data were produced by immunoSEQ multiplex PCR, yet TCRdb's version contains in-frame clones alone and is incomplete. This table holds about 140,000 clones, roughly 90% found once. The clonotype was recovered from a man in his forties or fifties who had recovered from COVID-19. The chain is built from TRBV6-2 or TRBV6-3 and TRBJ1-2; D not resolved. Sequences were obtained from PBMCs or T cells enriched from blood (not recorded which). CDR3 DNA sequence: TGTGCCAGCAGTTATCCCGAGGGCTTGAACTATGGCTACACCTTC. This codes for CASSYPEGLNYGYTF.